Listed here are 13 T cell receptor beta chains from one sample, sequenced in a study of cytomegalovirus exposure and HLA in healthy donors. PCR primers comprised 60 Vbeta and 13 Jbeta primers. Profiled with immunoSEQ multiplex PCR; TCRdb holds only in-frame clones, not every one. The sample records about 76,000 clones, more than 60% being singletons. Sequenced material: PBMCs. Receptors originate from a male donor in good health and CMV-seropositive.

The V and J genes are TRBV29-1 and TRBJ2-7; 8 bases fit TRBD1. J gave up 6 bases and V 7 bases, and 8 bases lay outside the gene matches. The CDR3 covers 12 residues. The germline gives CDR1 SQVTM, CDR2 ANQGSEA. Written as DNA, the CDR3 is TGCAGCGGGGGACAGGATTGGGGCGAGCAGTACTTC. Its protein product is CSGGQDWGEQYF.

The sample holds one count of this clone. The chain has TRBV5-1 and TRBJ2-3; 9 bases are a match to TRBD1. Germline assignment: CDR1 SGHRS and CDR2 YFSETQ. V trimming: 3 bases; J trimming: 2 bases; junction bases outside the gene matches: 4. This CDR3 contains 15 residues. In DNA form, the CDR3 reads TGCGCCAGCAGCTCAGGACAGGGGTCCACAGATACGCAGTATTTT. Protein sequence: CASSSGQGSTDTQYF.

The chain recombines TRBV11-2 with TRBJ1-2; 7 bases line up with TRBD1. The CDR3 consists of 14 residues. V shed 5 bases and J 0 bases; nucleotides not matched to a gene: 3. Germline V gene sequence: CDR1 SGHAT, CDR2 FQNNGV. CDR3 amino acids: CASSKTGSNYGYTF. CDR3 DNA sequence: TGTGCCAGCAGCAAGACAGGGTCTAACTATGGCTACACCTTC.

The V call is TRBV7-8, the J call TRBJ2-7; D possibly corresponds to TRBD2 (6 bases). CDR1 SGHVS and CDR2 FQNEAQ come from the germline V gene. The CDR3 sequence is 15 residues long. The germline V and J ends were trimmed by 5 bases and 5 bases, with 19 bases remaining between them. DNA for the CDR3: TGTGCCAGCAGCGTACGTGGGGGGATCGGTCACGAGCAGTACTTC. Translating gives CASSVRGGIGHEQYF.

The V call is TRBV13, the J call TRBJ2-3; 9 nucleotides line up with TRBD2. Germline trimming cut 5 bases from V and 0 bases from J; bases unmatched to any gene: 21. The CDR3 totals 21 residues. Germline V CDR1 and CDR2: PRHDT, FYEKMQ (reference sequence). In DNA form, the CDR3 reads TGTGCCAGCAGCGGCTTCTCCAGCGGGGGGACTGAGTACGCTAGCACAGATACGCAGTATTTT. It codes for CASSGFSSGGTEYASTDTQYF.

This clone was picked up one time. Other nucleotide sequences from this sample produce the same CDR3. The chain is built from TRBV6-5 and TRBJ1-1; 8 positions match TRBD1. V shed 4 bases, J shed 5 bases, and the junction held 3 bases outside the gene matches. Germline loops: CDR1 MNHEY, CDR2 SVGAGI. The CDR3 sequence is 13 residues long. CDR3 bases: TGTGCCAGCAGTTTTACAGGGGGGACTGAAGCTTTCTTT. It is translated as CASSFTGGTEAFF.

V and J are TRBV7-8 and TRBJ2-1; 12 bases line up with TRBD2. Germline CDR1 reads SGHVS; CDR2 reads FQNEAQ. CDR3 length equals 18 residues. Losses at the gene ends were 0 bases for V and 6 bases for J; bases not matched to a gene: 9. The CDR3 loop is CASSLARLAGGRRNEQFF. The CDR3, as DNA: TGTGCCAGCAGCTTAGCGCGTCTAGCGGGGGGGCGGCGCAATGAGCAGTTCTTC.

The V call is TRBV6-1, the J call TRBJ1-1; D might be TRBD1 (5 bases). Trimming removed 6 bases from V and 5 bases from J, with 13 bases in between. The CDR3 spans 13 residues. In germline, CDR1 is MNHNS, CDR2 SASEGT. CDR3 loop: CASSSQGSTEAFF. In DNA form, the CDR3 reads TGTGCCAGCAGCTCCCAGGGAAGTACTGAAGCTTTCTTT.

This clone was recorded a few times. This chain links TRBV13 with TRBJ1-3; 11 positions agree with TRBD1. J lost 5 bases, V lost 0 bases, and 6 bases had no gene match. The length of the CDR3 is 17 residues. Germline lookup yields CDR1 PRHDT and CDR2 FYEKMQ (reference sequence). The DNA for the CDR3 is TGTGCCAGCAGCTTAGGCTTAGGACAGGGGGCGAGAAACACCATATATTTT. Protein sequence: CASSLGLGQGARNTIYF.

This clone has just a few counts. The rearrangement joins TRBV6-1 to TRBJ1-1, with 9 bases that match TRBD1. Germline assignment: CDR1 MNHNS and CDR2 SASEGT. The CDR3 is 15 residues long. Unmatched junction bases numbered 5, after V lost 5 bases and J lost 1 base. CDR3 sequence (DNA): TGTGCCAGCAGTTGGGGACAGGGCCCGAACACTGAAGCTTTCTTT. As protein: CASSWGQGPNTEAFF.

The chain joins TRBV10-3 to TRBJ2-5; tentative D call: TRBD1 (5 bases). The DNA matches TRBJ2-7 better at its end, which makes the J call doubtful. Germline CDR1 is ENHRY and CDR2 is SYGVKD. The CDR3 contains 15 residues. CDR3 sequence (DNA): TGTGCCATCAGGGCAACACAGGTTAACGCTTACGAGCAGTACTTC. Protein sequence: CAIRATQVNAYEQYF.

The chain has TRBV28 and TRBJ2-3; 9 bases line up with TRBD1. V dropped 6 bases and J dropped 2; count of bases not matched to a gene: 6. Germline values: CDR1 MDHEN, CDR2 SYDVKM. The length of the CDR3 is 15 residues. The CDR3 nucleotides read TGTGCCAGCAGCTATGACAGGGGGACCACAGATACGCAGTATTTT. Translated: CASSYDRGTTDTQYF.

The chain uses TRBV7-3 and TRBJ2-2, with 11 bases identical to TRBD2. The CDR3 loop spans 14 amino acids. Germline-derived CDR1 and CDR2 are SGHTA and FQGTGA. V shed 2 bases and J 7 bases; nucleotides not matched to a gene: 0. The CDR3 loop is CASSLLAGGGELFF. In nucleotides, the CDR3 is TGTGCCAGCAGCTTACTAGCGGGGGGCGGGGAGCTGTTTTTT. The variable domain in full, completed from reference TRBV7-3 and TRBJ2-2, reads GAGVSQTPSNKVTEKGKYVELRCDPISGHTALYWYRQSLGQGPEFLIYFQGTGAADDSGLPNDRFFAVRPEGSVSTLKIQRTERGDSAVYLCASSLLAGGGELFFGEGSRLTVL.